The 27 T cell receptor beta chains in this list originate from one sample, sequenced in a study of T cells in Graves' hyperthyroidism and ophthalmopathy (dated by TCRdb to between 2019 and 2020). Libraries were built with multiplex PCR. The reads were generated on an Illumina HiSeq 2000. The TCR beta CDR3 regions were amplified from the RNA transcripts. The TCR CDR3 was subjected to a first round of RT-PCR using the HTBI primer set and the Qiagen OneStep RT-PCR kit. Starting from the raw public reads, TCRdb applied fastp trimming at Q25, assembled clones with MiXCR and retained in-frame beta chains. CDR3 protein sequences are deduplicated, and each keeps its most common genes and DNA. In this sample the table shows a few hundred thousand distinct CDR3 sequences, around 13% of which occur a single time. Together, the top ten hold 5% to 6.5% of the sample. Sample: blood. These receptors all stem from a woman under 30 with Graves' hyperthyroidism.

This clonotype was detected many times. The chain carries TRBV6-1 and TRBJ2-5, with TRBD1 matching over 7 bases. This CDR3 is 13 amino acids long. J lost 5 bases, V lost 8 bases, and 8 bases had no gene match. In germline, CDR1 is MNHNS, CDR2 SASEGT. DNA of the CDR3: TGTGCCAGCGCCCGACAGGGCTGGGAGACCCAGTACTTC. Translation: CASARQGWETQYF.

The genes are TRBV11-3 and TRBJ2-3; 13 positions agree with TRBD2. This CDR3 is 16 amino acids long. CDR1 is SGHNT, CDR2 YENEEA, per germline. Germline trimming cut 3 bases from V and 1 base from J; bases unmatched to any gene: 1. Written as DNA, the CDR3 is TGTGCCAGCAGCTTCGGACTAGCGGGAGGCACAGATACGCAGTATTTT. It specifies CASSFGLAGGTDTQYF.

This clonotype was picked up many times. This rearrangement joins TRBV20-1 to TRBJ2-3, with D possibly TRBD1 on 5 matching bases. The CDR3 length is 13 residues. CDR1 and CDR2 from the germline V gene are DFQATT and SNEGSKA (reference sequence). Trimming cost V 5 bases and J 8 bases, with 17 bases left between them. The chain's CDR3 is CSAEAGPERTQYF. The CDR3 DNA is TGCAGTGCTGAGGCAGGGCCAGAGCGTACGCAGTATTTT.

The chain uses TRBV7-9 and TRBJ1-5, with D hard to call. Germline V gene sequence: CDR1 SEHNR, CDR2 FQNEAQ (reference sequence). V was cut by 5 bases and J by 5 bases, with 13 bases left in between. The CDR3 length is 14 residues. CDR3 DNA sequence: TGTGCCAGCAGCGGAGTGGGTCCTTATCAGCCCCAGCATTTT. This encodes CASSGVGPYQPQHF. Variable domain in full (rest from reference TRBV7-9 and TRBJ1-5): DTGVSQNPRHKITKRGQNVTFRCDPISEHNRLYWYRQTLGQGPEFLTYFQNEAQLEKSRLLSDRFSAERPKGSFSTLEIQRTEQGDSAMYLCASSGVGPYQPQHFGDGTRLSIL.

This clonotype was detected ten times or more. The V and J genes are TRBV12-3 or TRBV12-4 and TRBJ2-3, with 13 positions matching TRBD2. J gave up 0 bases and V 6 bases, and 9 bases lay outside the gene matches. This CDR3 is 18 amino acids long. CDR3 in DNA: TGTGCCAGCAGGAGGGCACTAGCGGGAGGGCCGAGCACAGATACGCAGTATTTT. Translation: CASRRALAGGPSTDTQYF.

This clonotype was seen at least ten times. This CDR3 is CASGSWELFF. DNA for the CDR3: TGTGCCAGCGGTTCTTGGGAGCTGTTTTTT. The rearrangement links TRBV2 to TRBJ2-2; no firm D call. CDR1 and CDR2 (germline): SNHLY, FYNNEI. CDR3 size: 10 residues. V was clipped by 8 bases and J by 9 bases, with 7 bases between them.

This chain uses TRBV5-1 with TRBJ2-2, with D possibly matching TRBD2 (5 bases). This CDR3 is 17 amino acids long. Per germline, CDR1 SGHRS and CDR2 YFSETQ. Trimming left V 0 bases short and J 3 bases short, with 15 bases between. The chain's CDR3 is CASSLGVSESYTGELFF. CDR3 nucleotide sequence: TGCGCCAGCAGCTTGGGCGTTAGCGAGAGTTACACCGGGGAGCTGTTTTTT.

This clonotype was seen repeatedly, ten times or more. This chain joins TRBV11-1 and TRBJ2-7; possible D gene TRBD2, 5 bases. In germline, CDR1 is SGHAT, CDR2 FQDESV (reference sequence). The length of the CDR3 is 15 residues. The ends were cut back, 1 base at V and 2 bases at J, with 12 bases in the middle. The CDR3 spells CASSLVSRGAYEQYF. The DNA of the CDR3 is TGTGCCAGCAGCTTAGTGAGCCGGGGAGCCTACGAGCAGTACTTC.

This clonotype was found many times. The V call is TRBV7-8, the J call TRBJ2-5; TRBD2 aligns across 7 bases. CDR3 length: 13 amino acids. CDR1 is SGHVS, CDR2 FQNEAQ, per germline. Unmatched junction bases numbered 2, after V lost 2 bases and J lost 5 bases. In DNA form, the CDR3 reads TGTGCCAGCAGCTTATACGGGAGGGAGACCCAGTACTTC. Its protein is CASSLYGRETQYF.

This clonotype was observed at least ten times. The chain links TRBV9 to TRBJ2-1; maybe TRBD1 (6 bases). V was shortened by 0 bases and J by 5 bases, with 12 bases between the two germline ends. The CDR3 totals 15 residues. Germline-derived CDR1 and CDR2 are SGDLS and YYNGEE. The CDR3 region is CASSVAQGQNNEQFF. Written as DNA, the CDR3 is TGTGCCAGCAGCGTAGCACAGGGTCAGAACAATGAGCAGTTCTTC.

V gene TRBV5-1 combines with J gene TRBJ2-2; D remains unclear. Trimming removed 0 bases at V and 4 bases at J, with 10 bases between. This CDR3 has 15 residues. Germline values: CDR1 SGHRS, CDR2 YFSETQ. This chain's CDR3 is CASSLVVGFTGELFF. The DNA for the CDR3 is TGCGCCAGCAGCTTGGTAGTAGGGTTCACCGGGGAGCTGTTTTTT.

This clonotype showed up just a few times. CDR3 DNA: TGTGCCAGCAGTCCTCTAGCGGGAAGGTTTGGGGAGCTGTTTTTT. This gives the protein CASSPLAGRFGELFF. V is TRBV28 and J is TRBJ2-2; TRBD2 aligns across 9 bases. Trimming cost V 5 bases and J 8 bases; bases outside gene matches: 9. The CDR3 has 15 residues. Germline CDR1 is MDHEN and CDR2 is SYDVKM.

This clonotype was seen many times. The V gene is TRBV6-1, the J gene TRBJ2-1; D might be TRBD2 (6 bases). The CDR3 is 15 residues long. CDR1 and CDR2 (germline): MNHNS, SASEGT. V lost 7 bases and J lost 5, with 18 bases in between. The CDR3 region is CASTSPAGSHNEQFF. CDR3 coding DNA: TGTGCCAGCACCTCCCCGGCGGGGTCCCACAATGAGCAGTTCTTC.

The sample holds many counts of this clonotype. This rearrangement joins TRBV12-3 or TRBV12-4 to TRBJ2-2; 9 bases fit TRBD1. CDR3 length: 15 amino acids. V dropped 2 bases and J dropped 7; count of bases not matched to a gene: 5. The DNA of the CDR3 is TGTGCCAGCAGTTTATTACAGGGGGCGAACGGGGAGCTGTTTTTT. It yields the protein CASSLLQGANGELFF.

This clonotype was detected only a few times. This chain uses TRBV20-1 with TRBJ1-1; possible D gene TRBD1, 5 bases. The length of the CDR3 is 13 residues. V was cut by 0 bases and J by 4 bases, with 9 bases left in between. Per the germline V gene, CDR1 is DFQATT and CDR2 is SNEGSKA (reference sequence). The CDR3 spells CSARERGTTEAFF. The CDR3, as DNA: TGCAGTGCTAGAGAACGGGGGACCACTGAAGCTTTCTTT.

This clonotype has just a few counts. The CDR3 DNA sequence: TGTGCCACCAGCAGGCCAACAGGGTTAGCACAAGAGACCCAGTACTTC. Encoded protein: CATSRPTGLAQETQYF. The V call is TRBV15, the J call TRBJ2-5; perhaps TRBD1 as D (6 bases). There are 16 residues in the CDR3. With 3 bases removed from V and 2 bases from J, the gap between germline ends came to 16 bases. Per germline, CDR1 LNHNV and CDR2 YYDKDF (reference sequence).

V is TRBV7-9 and J is TRBJ2-1; TRBD2 agrees at 7 bases. The CDR3 is 15 residues long. Trimming took 5 bases from V and 6 from J; bases not matched to a gene: 10. Germline-derived CDR1 and CDR2 are SEHNR and FQNEAQ (reference sequence). CDR3 coding DNA: TGTGCCAGCAGCATAGGACTAGTCGGACGCAATGAGCAGTTCTTC. It codes for CASSIGLVGRNEQFF.

The rearrangement links TRBV5-4 to TRBJ2-2, with TRBD2 matching over 8 bases. Losses at the gene ends were 2 bases for V and 4 bases for J; bases not matched to a gene: 10. Germline-derived CDR1 and CDR2 are SGHNT and YYREEE (reference sequence). CDR3 size: 17 residues. CDR3 in amino acids: CASSFGPREGGTGELFF. For the CDR3, the DNA is TGTGCCAGCAGCTTTGGGCCCCGGGAGGGGGGCACCGGGGAGCTGTTTTTT.

In this sample, this clonotype turned up a few times. This chain joins TRBV9 and TRBJ1-6, with a tentative D call TRBD1 (5 bases). This CDR3 region has 14 residues. V was pared by 3 bases and J by 10 bases, with 14 bases between. The germline CDR1 and CDR2 sequences are SGDLS and YYNGEE. CDR3 sequence (DNA): TGTGCCAGCAGCGCGGACAACCGGAACTCACCCCTCCACTTT. Its protein product is CASSADNRNSPLHF.

This clonotype was seen a few times. The rearrangement links TRBV11-1 to TRBJ1-5; a weak D match, TRBD1 (5 bases). Germline V gives CDR1 SGHAT, CDR2 FQDESV (reference sequence). CDR3 length: 14 amino acids. Trimming removed 2 bases from V and 7 bases from J, with 12 bases in between. The CDR3 here is CASSLMQGGQPQHF. The DNA for the CDR3 is TGTGCCAGCAGCTTAATGCAGGGCGGACAGCCCCAGCATTTT.

The table lists this clonotype with a few counts. V is TRBV10-3 and J is TRBJ2-7, with unresolved D. This CDR3 contains 14 residues. Germline values: CDR1 ENHRY, CDR2 SYGVKD. The V and J ends lost 3 bases and 0 bases respectively, with 9 bases between them. The CDR3 spells CAISDQTSSYEQYF. The CDR3 DNA is TGTGCCATCAGTGACCAGACCTCCTCCTACGAGCAGTACTTC.

This clonotype has ten or more counts. The chain has TRBV28 and TRBJ1-2; possibly TRBD1 for D (6 bases). The CDR3 consists of 15 residues. CDR1 MDHEN and CDR2 SYDVKM come from the germline V gene. V shed 5 bases and J shed 4 bases, with 17 bases lying between them. In nucleotides, the CDR3 is TGTGCCAGCAGTCTTACAGGGATTTTTATCTATGGCTACACCTTC. This encodes CASSLTGIFIYGYTF.

In its sample, this clonotype was seen many times. The chain has TRBV10-3 and TRBJ2-1, with D uncertain. Looked up from germline, CDR1 is ENHRY and CDR2 is SYGVKD. The CDR3 has 13 amino acids. Trimming took 7 bases from V and 7 from J, leaving 14 bases between them. The CDR3 sequence is CAIMRDSGNEQFF. The CDR3 bases are TGTGCCATCATGCGCGATTCCGGGAATGAGCAGTTCTTC.

This clonotype was seen repeatedly, ten times or more. The V and J genes are TRBV5-1 and TRBJ2-3, with D perhaps matching TRBD1 or TRBD2 (6 bases each). Deletions cut 3 bases from V and 1 base from J, with 15 bases between. This CDR3 contains 16 residues. CDR1 is SGHRS, CDR2 YFSETQ, per germline. DNA of the CDR3: TGCGCCAGCAGCTCTGGACGGGGGCACCGCACAGATACGCAGTATTTT. Translating gives CASSSGRGHRTDTQYF.

This clonotype appeared many times. A much larger clonotype is one base distant, so this may be a read error. The rearrangement joins TRBV9 to TRBJ1-1; D ambiguous. The CDR3 runs to 13 residues. In germline, CDR1 is SGDLS, CDR2 YYNGEE. V dropped 0 bases and J dropped 1 base, with 4 bases sitting between them. The CDR3 sequence is CASSVAENTEAFF. The DNA of the CDR3 is TGTGCCAGCAGCGTAGCAGAGAACACTGAAGCTTTCTTT.

In this sample, this clonotype turned up many times. J is TRBJ2-3 and V is TRBV7-2; 8 bases agree with TRBD2. This CDR3 contains 16 residues. Germline CDR1 is SGHTA and CDR2 is FQGNSA. Losses at the gene ends were 3 bases for V and 3 bases for J; bases not matched to a gene: 8. The CDR3 is CASSFRSGRGTDTQYF. The CDR3 DNA sequence: TGTGCCAGCAGCTTCAGGAGCGGGAGAGGTACAGATACGCAGTATTTT.

This rearrangement joins TRBV6-1 to TRBJ1-2; D is uncertain. Germline V gives CDR1 MNHNS, CDR2 SASEGT. CDR3 length: 14 amino acids. With 7 bases removed from V and 0 bases from J, the gap between germline ends came to 12 bases. The DNA for the CDR3 is TGTGCCAGCATTCCGGACCTAGCTAACTATGGCTACACCTTC. Translated: CASIPDLANYGYTF.